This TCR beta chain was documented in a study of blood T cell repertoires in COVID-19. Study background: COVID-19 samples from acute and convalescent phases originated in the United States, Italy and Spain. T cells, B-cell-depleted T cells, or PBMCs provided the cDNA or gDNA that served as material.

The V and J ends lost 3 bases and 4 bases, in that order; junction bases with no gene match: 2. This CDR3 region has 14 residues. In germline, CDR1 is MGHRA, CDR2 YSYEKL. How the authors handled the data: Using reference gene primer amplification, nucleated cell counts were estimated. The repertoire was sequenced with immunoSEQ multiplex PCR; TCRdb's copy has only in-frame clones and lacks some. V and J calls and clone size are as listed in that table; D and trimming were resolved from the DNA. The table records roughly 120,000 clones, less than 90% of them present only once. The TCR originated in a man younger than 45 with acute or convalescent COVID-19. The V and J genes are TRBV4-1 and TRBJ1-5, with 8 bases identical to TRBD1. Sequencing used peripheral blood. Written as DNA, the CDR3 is TGCGCCAGCAGCCAGCAGGGGGCTAATCAGCCCCAGCATTTT. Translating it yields CASSQQGANQPQHF.